The 16 T cell receptor beta chains listed next were all sequenced from one sample in a study of CD8+ T cells in alopecia areata. TCR sequencing used cDNA made by reverse transcription of extracted RNA. Here immunoSEQ multiplex PCR was the method, and the copy in TCRdb shows in-frame clones only, minus some. The sample records 150,000 to 200,000 clones, roughly 60% being singletons. Treatment given: oral pan-JAK inhibitor, 5-10 mg twice daily. The input for sequencing was CD4+ T cells sorted from blood, taken at week 24, from a patient treated with tofacitinib. These receptors were taken from a human donor with alopecia areata.

The chain's CDR3 is CASRGTGVNEQFF. CDR3 nucleotides: TGTGCCAGCAGAGGGACAGGCGTAAATGAGCAGTTCTTC. The chain combines TRBV27 with TRBJ2-1, with TRBD1 identical over 8 bases. J gave up 7 bases and V 6 bases, and 5 bases lay outside the gene matches. Germline CDR1 and CDR2: MNHEY and SMNVEV (reference sequence). The CDR3 extends over 13 amino acids.

The table lists this clone with a few counts. The chain has TRBV2 and TRBJ2-1; no clear D gene. V lost 4 bases, J lost 5 bases, and 21 bases lay in between. The CDR3 spans 17 residues. Germline assignment: CDR1 SNHLY and CDR2 FYNNEI. The CDR3 coding sequence is TGTGCCAGCAGTGGTTGGAAGGCTTCCCCTTGGAACAATGAGCAGTTCTTC. Translation: CASSGWKASPWNNEQFF.

V gene TRBV4-2 combines with J gene TRBJ1-2; D is unresolved. This CDR3 contains 14 residues. CDR1 is LGHNA, CDR2 YNFKEQ, per germline. Trimming removed 0 bases at V and 4 bases at J, with 9 bases between. CDR3 sequence reads: CASSQDGLIYGYTF. The CDR3 DNA reads TGTGCCAGCAGCCAAGATGGACTGATCTATGGCTACACCTTC.

The V and J genes are TRBV30 and TRBJ2-2, with D unresolved. CDR1 GTSNPN and CDR2 SVGIG come from the germline V gene (reference sequence). This CDR3 has 17 residues. Between the trimmed V and J ends, which lost 2 bases and 6 bases, there was a span of 22 bases. CDR3 loop: CAWSHVSWGTLPGELFF. CDR3 nucleotides: TGTGCCTGGAGTCACGTGTCGTGGGGTACCCTGCCCGGGGAGCTGTTTTTT.

This clone was observed a few times. J is TRBJ2-7 and V is TRBV20-1; D gene ambiguous. Germline V gives CDR1 DFQATT, CDR2 SNEGSKA (reference sequence). V dropped 6 bases and J dropped 5 bases, with 8 bases sitting between them. The CDR3 contains 10 residues. This CDR3 reads CSAWMNEQYF. As DNA, the CDR3 is TGCAGTGCCTGGATGAACGAGCAGTACTTC.

This chain joins TRBV15 and TRBJ2-5, with D maybe TRBD1 (6 bases). CDR1 and CDR2 (germline): LNHNV, YYDKDF (reference sequence). The CDR3 has 15 amino acids. Trimming removed 0 bases at V and 4 bases at J, with 12 bases between. The CDR3 DNA follows: TGTGCCACCAGCAGAGATAGGGGGACGGGAGAGACCCAGTACTTC. It yields the protein CATSRDRGTGETQYF.

V and J are TRBV19 and TRBJ1-5; unclear D gene. Germline V gene lookup returns CDR1 LNHDA and CDR2 SQIVND (reference sequence). The CDR3 sequence is 15 residues long. V shed 3 bases and J shed 0 bases, with 9 bases lying between them. CDR3 residues: CASSIVGDSNQPQHF. CDR3 sequence (DNA): TGTGCCAGTAGTATTGTCGGGGATAGCAATCAGCCCCAGCATTTT.

This clone appeared a few times. V is TRBV11-2 and J is TRBJ1-2; D is unresolved. V was cut by 2 bases and J by 8 bases, with 12 bases left in between. CDR1 and CDR2 from the germline V gene are SGHAT and FQNNGV. The CDR3 has 13 amino acids. Written as DNA, the CDR3 is TGTGCCAGCAGCTTAAGTCCGAGGGAGGGCTACACCTTC. It specifies CASSLSPREGYTF.

The V and J genes are TRBV27 and TRBJ2-7; TRBD1 aligns across 7 bases. CDR3 length: 15 residues. CDR1 is MNHEY and CDR2 is SMNVEV in the germline V gene (reference sequence). The trim removed 5 bases at V and 0 bases at J, leaving 7 bases unmatched. The CDR3 loop is CASSPDRQSSYEQYF. Written as DNA, the CDR3 is TGTGCCAGCAGTCCGGACAGGCAAAGCTCCTACGAGCAGTACTTC.

The chain combines TRBV5-6 with TRBJ1-1; D is ambiguous. The CDR3 sequence is 14 residues long. The germline CDR1 and CDR2 sequences are SGHDT and YYEEEE. The V end lost 2 bases, the J end lost 4 bases, and 12 bases lay between the germline ends. The CDR3 reads CASSLGVLGTEAFF. The CDR3 coding sequence is TGTGCCAGCAGCTTAGGCGTTTTGGGCACTGAAGCTTTCTTT.

The chain employs TRBV2 and TRBJ2-7, with 8 positions matching TRBD2. CDR1 SNHLY and CDR2 FYNNEI come from the germline V gene. The CDR3 consists of 13 residues. V was clipped by 10 bases and J by 2 bases; unmatched bases: 7. The CDR3, as DNA: TGTGCCACCCAGAGCGGGGGAGCCTACGAGCAGTACTTC. Translation: CATQSGGAYEQYF.

The genes are TRBV2 and TRBJ1-5; no definite D call. V was pared by 4 bases and J by 4 bases, with 11 bases between. Germline V gene data show CDR1 as SNHLY and CDR2 as FYNNEI. CDR3 length equals 14 residues. The CDR3 DNA sequence: TGTGCCAGCAGTGCCGAGGCAGATAATCAGCCCCAGCATTTT. This sequence encodes CASSAEADNQPQHF.

This chain links TRBV6-1 with TRBJ2-1; 11 bases are shared with TRBD2. This CDR3 is built from 13 residues. Germline CDR1 and CDR2: MNHNS and SASEGT. V was clipped by 6 bases and J by 8 bases; unmatched bases: 3. Here the CDR3 reads CASRGLAGDEQFF. CDR3 coding DNA: TGTGCCAGCAGAGGACTAGCGGGTGATGAGCAGTTCTTC.

This clone was seen only a few times. The V gene is TRBV7-9, the J gene TRBJ1-5; TRBD1 matches 7 bases. V was pared by 5 bases and J by 4 bases, with 2 bases of the junction left unmatched. CDR1 is SEHNR and CDR2 is FQNEAQ in the germline V gene (reference sequence). This CDR3 region has 13 residues. CDR3 region: CASSQDRNQPQHF. The CDR3 DNA is TGTGCCAGCAGCCAGGACAGGAATCAGCCCCAGCATTTT.

The J gene is TRBJ2-2, the V gene TRBV29-1, with TRBD1 matching over 7 bases. Trimming removed 2 bases from V and 7 bases from J; junction bases left unmatched: 4. The CDR3 covers 13 residues. Germline V gene sequence: CDR1 SQVTM, CDR2 ANQGSEA. The CDR3 region has the DNA TGCAGCGTTGAAATGTCAGGGGGCGGGGAGCTGTTTTTT. It yields the protein CSVEMSGGGELFF.

A few counts support this clone. The V gene is TRBV10-3, the J gene TRBJ2-2; 8 bases match TRBD1. CDR1 is ENHRY and CDR2 is SYGVKD in the germline V gene. The CDR3 has 15 amino acids. Unmatched junction bases numbered 8, after V lost 4 bases and J lost 7 bases. CDR3: CAISATDRDRGELFF. The CDR3 region has the DNA TGTGCCATCAGTGCAACGGACAGGGATCGCGGGGAGCTGTTTTTT.